The entry below gives a single T cell receptor beta chain sequence along with its context. The antigen remains unidentified. Repertoires were generated with immunoSEQ multiplex PCR, while TCRdb's copy carries only in-frame clones and drops some. Of tens of thousands of clones listed, over 60% are singletons. The data derive from a study of CD4+ T cells in melanoma. General study results and limits: In melanoma, neoantigen-specific CD4+ T cells reportedly differed in differentiation state. CD8+ T cell, macrophage and B cell function reportedly correlated with neoantigen-specific CD4+ T cells.

CDR3 size: 13 residues. The V and J ends lost 6 bases and 3 bases respectively, with 14 bases between them. Germline CDR1 SQVTM, CDR2 ANQGSEA. The specimen was tumor tissue. The chain is built from TRBV29-1 and TRBJ2-5; D uncertain. This TCR came from a human donor with melanoma. CDR3 protein: CSVPREPEETQYF. The CDR3 bases are TGCAGCGTCCCTAGGGAACCAGAAGAGACCCAGTACTTC.